One sample yielded the 18 T cell receptor beta chains listed below, sequenced in a study of cytomegalovirus exposure and HLA in healthy donors. PCR employed 60 Vbeta and 13 Jbeta primers. Sequenced by immunoSEQ multiplex PCR; TCRdb stores in-frame clones only, minus some. The sample data list 60,000 to 80,000 clones. Sequenced material: PBMCs. These TCRs come from a man aged 35 to 55 in good health and CMV-seronegative.

V usage is TRBV5-8 and J usage is TRBJ1-6; D unclear. The CDR3 totals 13 residues. Trimming pared 4 bases from V and 11 bases from J, leaving 13 bases between. Germline CDR1 SGHTS, CDR2 YDEGEE. CDR3 sequence reads: CASSRGEWTPLHF. The DNA for the CDR3 is TGTGCCAGCAGCCGCGGGGAGTGGACACCCCTCCACTTT.

The genes are TRBV28 and TRBJ1-2, with D hard to call. The germline V gene encodes CDR1 MDHEN and CDR2 SYDVKM. V shed 6 bases and J shed 3 bases, with 5 bases lying between them. CDR3 length: 11 residues. The CDR3 loop reads CASSVYYGYTF. The CDR3 DNA sequence: TGTGCCAGCAGCGTTTACTATGGCTACACCTTC.

This chain joins TRBV4-1 and TRBJ2-5; 11 nucleotides agree with TRBD1. Germline CDR1 reads MGHRA; CDR2 reads YSYEKL. V trimming: 0 bases; J trimming: 4 bases; junction bases outside the gene matches: 1. The CDR3 has 15 residues. CDR3 DNA: TGCGCCAGCAGCCAAGAGGACAGGGGGCGAGAGACCCAGTACTTC. Encoded protein: CASSQEDRGRETQYF.

V is TRBV30 and J is TRBJ2-5; 7 nucleotides match TRBD2. J gave up 5 bases and V 4 bases, and 7 bases lay outside the gene matches. In germline, CDR1 is GTSNPN, CDR2 SVGIG (reference sequence). This CDR3 is 13 amino acids long. The DNA for the CDR3 is TGTGCCTGGACGCGGGAGAGTTGGGAGACCCAGTACTTC. Amino acid sequence: CAWTRESWETQYF.

This chain connects TRBV5-1 to TRBJ2-3; D gene uncertain. Trimming shortened V by 0 bases and J by 2 bases, and 7 bases separated the two germline ends. The CDR3 extends over 14 amino acids. Per germline, CDR1 SGHRS and CDR2 YFSETQ. The CDR3 coding sequence is TGCGCCAGCAGCTTGGAAGCGTTCACAGATACGCAGTATTTT. The encoded protein is CASSLEAFTDTQYF.

The V call is TRBV29-1, the J call TRBJ2-7, with TRBD1 matching 9 bases. CDR1 is SQVTM and CDR2 is ANQGSEA in the germline V gene. Losses at the gene ends were 4 bases for V and 5 bases for J; bases not matched to a gene: 6. The CDR3 has 13 residues. The CDR3 DNA reads as TGCAGCGTTGCCGGGACAGGGTTCCACGAGCAGTACTTC. It translates to CSVAGTGFHEQYF.

V gene TRBV9 combines with J gene TRBJ2-5; 11 bases map to TRBD1. In germline, CDR1 is SGDLS, CDR2 YYNGEE. The trim removed 0 bases at V and 4 bases at J, leaving 8 bases unmatched. The CDR3 is 17 amino acids. In nucleotides, the CDR3 is TGTGCCAGCAGCGTAGCGCCCCTCGGGACAGGGGGAGAGACCCAGTACTTC. It yields the protein CASSVAPLGTGGETQYF.

The V gene is TRBV2, the J gene TRBJ2-5, with 9 bases identical to TRBD1. The J segment lost 5 bases and the V segment lost 6 bases, leaving 4 bases of the junction unmatched. This CDR3 comprises 13 residues. Germline lookup yields CDR1 SNHLY and CDR2 FYNNEI. The CDR3 DNA reads TGTGCCAGCAGCGGGACAGGGAAGGAGACCCAGTACTTC. Encoded protein: CASSGTGKETQYF.

The chain uses TRBV6-1 and TRBJ2-1; TRBD1 aligns across 9 bases. This CDR3 has 14 residues. V was pared by 6 bases and J by 3 bases, with 3 bases of the junction left unmatched. Germline V gives CDR1 MNHNS, CDR2 SASEGT. The CDR3, as DNA: TGTGCCAGCAGGCGGGACAGGGACTACAATGAGCAGTTCTTC. It yields the protein CASRRDRDYNEQFF.

On this clone itself: In the same sample, other DNA sequences code for this CDR3. The chain carries TRBV18 and TRBJ2-1; D might be TRBD2 (6 bases). CDR3 length: 16 amino acids. Germline V lookup: CDR1 KGHSH, CDR2 LQKENI. Trimming took 3 bases from V and 9 from J, leaving 21 bases between them. This CDR3 is CASSPSRGGRWAEQFF. CDR3 nucleotide sequence: TGTGCCAGCTCACCCTCAAGAGGAGGGAGATGGGCTGAGCAGTTCTTC.

The chain is built from TRBV2 and TRBJ1-2, with TRBD1 matching over 7 bases. The CDR3 spans 16 residues. Germline V gene sequence: CDR1 SNHLY, CDR2 FYNNEI. Trimming cost V 6 bases and J 1 base; bases outside gene matches: 11. In DNA, the CDR3 is TGTGCCAGCAGGGCCGGGACAGCGAATTATAACTATGGCTACACCTTC. It translates to CASRAGTANYNYGYTF.

This chain links TRBV19 with TRBJ1-5; TRBD1 aligns across 7 bases. The CDR3 loop spans 17 amino acids. V dropped 6 bases and J dropped 0; count of bases not matched to a gene: 11. Per the germline V gene, CDR1 is LNHDA and CDR2 is SQIVND (reference sequence). The CDR3 DNA sequence: TGTGCCAGTAGGACAGCCTCACAGGGGTATAGCAATCAGCCCCAGCATTTT. This codes for CASRTASQGYSNQPQHF.

The chain combines TRBV19 with TRBJ1-2; TRBD1 might be the D (6 bases). The V end lost 7 bases, the J end lost 4 bases, and 16 bases lay between the germline ends. Germline V gives CDR1 LNHDA, CDR2 SQIVND (reference sequence). CDR3 length equals 14 residues. Written as DNA, the CDR3 is TGTGCCAGTAACCAACAGGGAAGCCGCTATGGCTACACCTTC. This gives the protein CASNQQGSRYGYTF.

The chain is built from TRBV6-5 and TRBJ1-5, with a possible D match to TRBD1 (6 bases). Trimming cost V 0 bases and J 5 bases, with 8 bases left between them. Per germline, CDR1 MNHEY and CDR2 SVGAGI. The CDR3 runs 14 residues. As DNA, the CDR3 is TGTGCCAGCAGTTACTCGGCAGGGGATCAGCCCCAGCATTTT. Residues: CASSYSAGDQPQHF.

The chain carries TRBV9 and TRBJ2-1; tentative D call: TRBD1 (6 bases). V was pared by 2 bases and J by 6 bases, with 9 bases between. Per germline, CDR1 SGDLS and CDR2 YYNGEE. The CDR3 covers 13 residues. The CDR3 loop reads CASSVIQGNEQFF. The CDR3 bases are TGTGCCAGCAGCGTTATACAGGGCAATGAGCAGTTCTTC.

The J gene is TRBJ2-7, the V gene TRBV6-5; D call uncertain. V was trimmed by 6 bases and J by 4 bases, leaving 13 bases between them. The CDR3 consists of 13 residues. The germline gives CDR1 MNHEY, CDR2 SVGAGI. The CDR3 sequence: CASSRRSDYEQYF. The CDR3 bases are TGTGCCAGCAGCCGGCGGTCCGATTACGAGCAGTACTTC.

A word on this clone: Additional DNA sequences in this sample encode the identical CDR3. V gene TRBV4-2 combines with J gene TRBJ2-6, with D possibly matching TRBD2 (5 bases). This CDR3 comprises 18 residues. Trimming left V 1 base short and J 0 bases short, with 13 bases between. CDR1 is LGHNA, CDR2 YNFKEQ, per germline. In DNA, the CDR3 is TGTGCCAGCAGCCAAGTATCGAGGGTGTACTCTGGGGCCAACGTCCTGACTTTC. Its translation: CASSQVSRVYSGANVLTF.

The chain couples TRBV7-2 to TRBJ2-1, with TRBD1 matching 8 bases. The V gene end was trimmed by 4 bases and the J gene end by 8 bases; junction bases not matched to a gene: 1. The CDR3 has 12 residues. The germline V gene encodes CDR1 SGHTA and CDR2 FQGNSA. CDR3 in amino acids: CASSSDRDEQFF. The CDR3 nucleotides read TGTGCCAGCAGCTCGGACAGGGATGAGCAGTTCTTC.